This T cell receptor beta chain stems from a study of T cell responses to AZD1222 COVID-19 vaccine. Overall study findings and caveats: Donors were mostly white British, more females; clonal diversity possibly underestimated. Repertoire sampling occurred only after the peak T cell response.

About this clone itself: Antigen: not known.

Germline-derived CDR1 and CDR2 are SGHDT and YYEEEE. Trimming took 2 bases from V and 10 from J; bases not matched to a gene: 5. There are 14 residues in the CDR3. Sequencing was performed with immunoSEQ multiplex PCR; in TCRdb, only in-frame clones are kept and a portion is missing. This sample has under 200,000 clones, with more than 70% found just once. The J gene is TRBJ1-6, the V gene TRBV5-6, with 8 bases lining up with TRBD1. The TCR sequence derives from an adult in good health. Sequences were derived from peripheral blood, sampled on day 0 of AZD1222 vaccination. DNA for the CDR3: TGTGCCAGCAGCTTTCAGGGGGCTCAGTCACCCCTCCACTTT. Residues: CASSFQGAQSPLHF.